A selection of T cell receptor beta chains follows, all from one sample in a study of shared clonotypes between healthy human individuals. Sequencing was performed with immunoSEQ multiplex PCR; in TCRdb, only in-frame clones are kept and a portion is missing. The sample consists of approximately 1,500,000 clones, 96% of them appearing once. Sequenced input: naive CD4+ T cells sorted from blood. These receptors were taken from a man in his thirties or forties in good health. Each CDR3 is given with its conserved first and last residue. The D gene is left open where the match is weak. For some rows the clone size is stated as once, few or many, or as a class when expanded; others skip it.

J: TRBJ2-2; size: NA; D: NA; V: TRBV21-1; CDR3: CASSKEVARTVRVGELFF; DNA: TGTGCCAGCAGCAAAGAAGTCGCGAGGACAGTGAGGGTCGGGGAGCTGTTTTTT
J: TRBJ2-7; size: NA; D: TRBD2; V: TRBV7-9; CDR3: CASSRLAGVTEQYF; DNA: TGTGCCAGCAGCCGACTAGCGGGAGTGACCGAGCAGTACTTC
J: TRBJ2-5; size: NA; D: NA; V: TRBV5-4; CDR3: CASSLGQASQETQYF; DNA: TGTGCCAGCAGCTTGGGGCAAGCTTCCCAAGAGACCCAGTACTTC
J: TRBJ1-1; size: NA; D: NA; V: TRBV6-6; CDR3: CASSYSDTEAFF; DNA: TGTGCCAGCAGTTACTCAGACACTGAAGCTTTCTTT
J: TRBJ2-2; size: NA; D: TRBD1; V: TRBV19; CDR3: CASNPGQVTGELFF; DNA: TGTGCCAGTAACCCGGGACAGGTCACCGGGGAGCTGTTTTTT
J: TRBJ1-4; size: NA; D: TRBD1; V: TRBV27; CDR3: CASSLSWDRGRTNEKLFF; DNA: TGTGCCAGCAGTTTATCATGGGACAGGGGGAGGACTAATGAAAAACTGTTTTTT
J: TRBJ1-5; size: NA; D: NA; V: TRBV7-8; CDR3: CASSLARTSYSNQPQHF; DNA: TGTGCCAGCAGCTTAGCTCGGACAAGCTATAGCAATCAGCCCCAGCATTTT
J: TRBJ2-7; size: NA; D: TRBD1; V: TRBV14; CDR3: CASSPVRDRGFPYEQYF; DNA: TGTGCCAGCAGCCCCGTAAGGGACAGGGGATTCCCCTACGAGCAGTACTTC
J: TRBJ2-5; size: NA; D: NA; V: TRBV10-1; CDR3: CASSEGRRSQETQYF; DNA: TGCGCCAGCAGTGAGGGCAGGAGGTCCCAAGAGACCCAGTACTTC
J: TRBJ1-2; size: once; D: NA; V: TRBV15; CDR3: CATSRAYYRVGDYGYTF; DNA: TGTGCCACCAGCAGAGCCTATTACAGGGTCGGGGACTATGGCTACACCTTC
J: TRBJ1-2; size: NA; D: NA; V: TRBV2; CDR3: CASRVAMGGYTF; DNA: TGTGCCAGCAGAGTCGCGATGGGTGGCTACACCTTC
J: TRBJ2-7; size: NA; D: NA; V: TRBV18; CDR3: CASSPGQGSSYEQYF; DNA: TGTGCCAGCTCACCGGGGCAGGGGTCCTCCTACGAGCAGTACTTC
J: TRBJ2-7; size: NA; D: NA; V: TRBV10-1; CDR3: CASSDASSYEQYF; DNA: TGCGCCAGCAGTGATGCTAGCTCCTACGAGCAGTACTTC
J: TRBJ2-5; size: once; D: NA; V: TRBV15; CDR3: CATSRDYQQETQYF; DNA: TGTGCCACCAGCAGAGATTACCAGCAAGAGACCCAGTACTTC
J: TRBJ2-1; size: once; D: TRBD1; V: TRBV15; CDR3: CATSLRGLSYNEQFF; DNA: TGTGCCACCAGTCTCAGGGGGTTGTCCTACAATGAGCAGTTCTTC
J: TRBJ2-7; size: NA; D: TRBD2; V: TRBV10-2; CDR3: CASSESTSGRYF; DNA: TGCGCCAGCAGTGAGTCGACTAGCGGGAGGTACTTC
J: TRBJ2-2; size: NA; D: TRBD2; V: TRBV10-3; CDR3: CAISTSGTNTGELFF; DNA: TGTGCCATCAGCACTAGCGGGACCAACACCGGGGAGCTGTTTTTT
J: TRBJ2-2; size: NA; D: NA; V: TRBV7-9; CDR3: CASSLGHTGELFF; DNA: TGTGCCAGCAGCTTAGGACACACCGGGGAGCTGTTTTTT
J: TRBJ2-5; size: NA; D: NA; V: TRBV7-9; CDR3: CASWLGETQYF; DNA: TGTGCCAGCTGGTTGGGAGAGACCCAGTACTTC
J: TRBJ2-1; size: NA; D: NA; V: TRBV2; CDR3: CASSERGTKKQFF; DNA: TGTGCCAGCAGTGAAAGAGGGACCAAGAAGCAGTTCTTC
J: TRBJ2-1; size: NA; D: TRBD2; V: TRBV10-3; CDR3: CAIGRESEQFF; DNA: TGTGCCATCGGGCGGGAGTCTGAGCAGTTCTTC
J: TRBJ1-2; size: NA; D: NA; V: TRBV7-2; CDR3: CASSLQLLYGYTF; DNA: TGTGCCAGCAGCCTCCAACTACTCTATGGCTACACCTTC
J: TRBJ1-1; size: NA; D: NA; V: TRBV5-1; CDR3: CASRISGMNTEAFF; DNA: TGCGCCAGCAGAATATCAGGTATGAACACTGAAGCTTTCTTT
J: TRBJ2-7; size: NA; D: TRBD1; V: TRBV5-1; CDR3: CASSETGTGAHEQYF; DNA: TGCGCCAGCAGCGAAACCGGGACAGGGGCTCACGAGCAGTACTTC
J: TRBJ2-2; size: NA; D: NA; V: TRBV7-2; CDR3: CASSIIENTGELFF; DNA: TGTGCCAGCAGCATTATAGAGAACACCGGGGAGCTGTTTTTT
J: TRBJ1-5; size: NA; D: NA; V: TRBV30; CDR3: CAWTHGNGQPQHF; DNA: TGTGCCTGGACCCACGGGAACGGTCAGCCCCAGCATTTT
J: TRBJ2-2; size: NA; D: TRBD2; V: TRBV9; CDR3: CASSFTGTSGGLNTGELFF; DNA: TGTGCCAGCAGCTTCACCGGGACTAGCGGGGGACTGAACACCGGGGAGCTGTTTTTT
J: TRBJ1-2; size: NA; D: NA; V: TRBV18; CDR3: CASSERGDYGYTF; DNA: TGTGCCAGCTCAGAAAGGGGGGACTATGGCTACACCTTC
J: TRBJ2-1; size: NA; D: TRBD2; V: TRBV5-4; CDR3: CASPSKRGAPGNEQFF; DNA: TGTGCCAGCCCCTCGAAGCGGGGGGCCCCGGGGAATGAGCAGTTCTTC